Presented here are 24 T cell receptor beta chains from one specimen sequenced in a study of blood T cell repertoires in COVID-19. Sequencing was performed with immunoSEQ multiplex PCR; in TCRdb, only in-frame clones are kept and a portion is missing. The repertoire consists of about 170,000 clones, with 80% to 85% occurring once and the leading ten covering roughly 15%. Sequencing was performed on peripheral blood. These receptors were collected from a woman in her 70s with COVID-19, enrolled during active disease.

The genes are TRBV6-5 and TRBJ1-2; D remains unclear. The CDR3 spans 11 residues. V gave up 6 bases and J gave up 4 bases, with 6 bases separating them. CDR1 and CDR2 from the germline V gene are MNHEY and SVGAGI. The CDR3 DNA reads as TGTGCCAGCAGGAGGGTCTATGGCTACACCTTC. Its translation is CASRRVYGYTF.

The chain is built from TRBV19 and TRBJ2-5; D is ambiguous. The CDR3 sequence is 12 residues long. Germline V gene sequence: CDR1 LNHDA, CDR2 SQIVND (reference sequence). V lost 5 bases and J 3 bases, leaving 7 bases between the germline ends. The CDR3 loop is CASSVPEETQYF. CDR3 DNA sequence: TGTGCCAGTAGTGTCCCGGAAGAGACCCAGTACTTC.

V and J are TRBV24-1 and TRBJ1-1, with D perhaps matching TRBD1 (6 bases). Germline CDR1 and CDR2: KGHDR and SFDVKD. V lost 9 bases and J lost 7, with 14 bases in between. This CDR3 has 12 residues. In nucleotides, the CDR3 is TGTGCCACCGACTCGGGACACAGTGAAGCTTTCTTT. It codes for CATDSGHSEAFF.

The chain couples TRBV3-1 (or the pseudogene TRBV3-2) to TRBJ2-7; 15 bases match TRBD2. Looked up from germline, CDR1 is LGHDT and CDR2 is YNNKEL (reference sequence). The CDR3 spans 16 residues. Germline trimming cut 5 bases from V and 4 bases from J; bases unmatched to any gene: 6. The CDR3 sequence: CASSYGLAGGTYEQYF. CDR3 sequence (DNA): TGTGCCAGCAGCTATGGACTAGCGGGAGGGACATACGAGCAGTACTTC.

The CDR3 nucleotides are TGTGCCAGCAGCTTGGACAGTCATGGCTACACCTTC. Amino acid sequence: CASSLDSHGYTF. This chain uses TRBV5-4 with TRBJ1-2; D is undetermined. The V gene's germline CDR1 is SGHNT and CDR2 YYREEE (reference sequence). This CDR3 comprises 12 residues. Trimming pared 0 bases from V and 6 bases from J, leaving 6 bases between.

V is TRBV27 and J is TRBJ1-2; the D is unclear. Germline V gives CDR1 MNHEY, CDR2 SMNVEV (reference sequence). Trimming cost V 4 bases and J 2 bases, with 5 bases left between them. The CDR3 covers 12 residues. In DNA, the CDR3 is TGTGCCAGCAGTTCCGGGAACTATGGCTACACCTTC. Protein sequence: CASSSGNYGYTF.

The J gene is TRBJ2-4, the V gene TRBV29-1; maybe TRBD2 (6 bases). V was shortened by 4 bases and J by 6 bases, with 7 bases between the two germline ends. The length of the CDR3 is 11 residues. CDR1 is SQVTM, CDR2 ANQGSEA, per germline. CDR3 amino acids: CSVVEGNIQYF. CDR3 nucleotides: TGCAGCGTTGTGGAGGGAAACATTCAGTACTTC.

As concerns this clone: A read error may account for a junction end that differs from germline. The chain couples TRBV27 to TRBJ2-7, with TRBD2 identical over 9 bases. The CDR3 extends over 16 amino acids. The germline V gene has CDR1 MNHEY and CDR2 SMNVEV (reference sequence). The chain's CDR3 is CASSFLPTSGSDEQYF. The DNA of the CDR3 is TGTGCCAGCAGTTTCCTGCCGACTAGCGGCTCCGACGAGCAGTACTTC.

A single count supports this clone. V is TRBV9 and J is TRBJ1-2, with TRBD1 matching over 11 bases. From germline, CDR1 is SGDLS and CDR2 YYNGEE. The CDR3 has 16 amino acids. J gave up 5 bases and V 4 bases, and 10 bases lay outside the gene matches. The chain's CDR3 is CASSPAGTGGLYGYTF. The CDR3 nucleotides read TGTGCCAGCAGCCCAGCGGGGACAGGGGGTTTGTATGGCTACACCTTC. Full variable domain (remainder filled in from reference TRBV9 and TRBJ1-2): DSGVTQTPKHLITATGQRVTLRCSPRSGDLSVYWYQQSLDQGLQFLIQYYNGEERAKGNILERFSAQQFPDLHSELNLSSLELGDSALYFCASSPAGTGGLYGYTFGSGTRLTVV.

This clone was counted a single time. The chain joins TRBV2 to TRBJ2-7; D is uncertain. This CDR3 is 12 amino acids long. The germline gives CDR1 SNHLY, CDR2 FYNNEI. Trimming shortened V by 3 bases and J by 8 bases, and 11 bases separated the two germline ends. DNA for the CDR3: TGTGCCAGCAGTGAGATAACCGCTAAGCAGTACGTC. Encoded protein: CASSEITAKQYV.

CDR3 residues: CASGLGYEGQPQHF. The CDR3 coding sequence is TGTGCTAGTGGTTTGGGGTACGAGGGTCAGCCCCAGCATTTT. The rearrangement links TRBV12-5 to TRBJ1-5; D ambiguous. V shed 1 base and J shed 6 bases, with 10 bases lying between them. From germline, CDR1 is LGHNT and CDR2 FRNRAP. The CDR3 is 14 residues long. Full variable domain (outside the CDR3, taken from reference TRBV12-5 and TRBJ1-5): DARVTQTPRHKVTEMGQEVTMRCQPILGHNTVFWYRQTMMQGLELLAYFRNRAPLDDSGMPKDRFSAEMPDATLATLKIQPSEPRDSAVYFCASGLGYEGQPQHFGDGTRLSIL.

This clone was recorded once. The V and J genes are TRBV7-2 and TRBJ2-7; 11 bases line up with TRBD2. Looked up from germline, CDR1 is SGHTA and CDR2 is FQGNSA. V shed 0 bases, J shed 7 bases, and the junction held 5 bases outside the gene matches. CDR3 size: 15 residues. CDR3 residues: CASSLAGLAGGEQYF. The CDR3 DNA reads as TGTGCCAGCAGCTTAGCAGGCCTAGCGGGAGGTGAGCAGTACTTC.

This clone appeared once. The rearrangement joins TRBV28 to TRBJ1-5; D is perhaps TRBD1 (6 bases). Per germline, CDR1 MDHEN and CDR2 SYDVKM. V was pared by 5 bases and J by 3 bases, with 11 bases between. The CDR3 runs 14 residues. The DNA for the CDR3 is TGTGCCAGCAGTCGGACAGCACTCAATCAGCCCCAGCATTTT. It is translated as CASSRTALNQPQHF.

The chain uses TRBV5-1 and TRBJ1-3; the match to TRBD1 covers 8 bases. The CDR3 has 15 residues. Germline values: CDR1 SGHRS, CDR2 YFSETQ. Trimming took 2 bases from V and 4 from J; bases not matched to a gene: 5. CDR3 in DNA: TGCGCCAGCAGCTTCCAGGGGGCAGGCGGAAACACCATATATTTT. Translation gives CASSFQGAGGNTIYF.

In its sample, this clone was seen once. This chain links TRBV7-2 with TRBJ1-6; TRBD1 matches at 7 bases. Germline-derived CDR1 and CDR2 are SGHTA and FQGNSA. Unmatched junction bases numbered 2, after V lost 3 bases and J lost 3 bases. The CDR3 runs 15 residues. The CDR3 is CASSLRQGYNSPLHF. In DNA, the CDR3 is TGTGCCAGCAGCTTGAGACAGGGCTATAATTCACCCCTCCACTTT.

The CDR3 DNA reads TGCAGTGCTAGTCCCTCAGGGGCTTCTGGAAACACCATATATTTT. It specifies CSASPSGASGNTIYF. This rearrangement joins TRBV20-1 to TRBJ1-3; D perhaps matches TRBD1 (6 bases). The CDR3 is made up of 15 amino acids. V shed 3 bases and J shed 1 base, with 13 bases lying between them. Germline CDR1 is DFQATT and CDR2 is SNEGSKA (reference sequence).

The chain carries TRBV19 and TRBJ1-1; D is possibly TRBD1 (5 bases). V dropped 5 bases and J dropped 3 bases, with 13 bases sitting between them. Germline lookup yields CDR1 LNHDA and CDR2 SQIVND (reference sequence). The CDR3 loop spans 14 amino acids. CDR3 in amino acids: CASSPLGGYTEAFF. The CDR3 region has the DNA TGTGCCAGTAGTCCCCTCGGGGGGTACACTGAAGCTTTCTTT.

The chain recombines TRBV18 with TRBJ2-7; maybe TRBD1 (5 bases). The length of the CDR3 is 13 residues. Trimming shortened V by 3 bases and J by 2 bases, and 8 bases separated the two germline ends. Germline-derived CDR1 and CDR2 are KGHSH and LQKENI. The CDR3 DNA follows: TGTGCCAGCTCACCGACAGCCACCTACGAGCAGTACTTC. It encodes CASSPTATYEQYF.

The table lists this clone with a few counts. The chain has TRBV6-1 and TRBJ2-2, with a weak D call TRBD1 (7 bases). CDR3 length: 18 amino acids. Germline V gene sequence: CDR1 MNHNS, CDR2 SASEGT. The V and J ends lost 3 bases and 1 base respectively, with 18 bases between them. The chain's CDR3 is CASSDMWRGRGNTGELFF. The CDR3 DNA is TGTGCCAGCAGTGATATGTGGAGGGGGCGAGGGAACACCGGGGAGCTGTTTTTT.

V gene TRBV27 combines with J gene TRBJ1-1; maybe TRBD1 (5 bases). V was trimmed by 8 bases and J by 7 bases, leaving 17 bases between them. This CDR3 is built from 13 residues. Germline CDR1 MNHEY, CDR2 SMNVEV (reference sequence). CDR3 residues: CASSTSRGGEAFF. The CDR3 nucleotides read TGTGCCAGCTCCACGAGCCGGGGGGGTGAAGCTTTCTTT.

The genes are TRBV15 and TRBJ2-7, with D tentatively TRBD2 (6 bases). CDR1 is LNHNV and CDR2 is YYDKDF in the germline V gene (reference sequence). This CDR3 contains 13 residues. The germline V and J ends were trimmed by 0 bases and 6 bases, with 9 bases remaining between them. The CDR3 DNA follows: TGTGCCACCAGCAGAGAGCGTAGCGGCGAGCAGTACTTC. Translation gives CATSRERSGEQYF. The full variable domain, its missing parts supplied by reference TRBV15 and TRBJ2-7, is DAMVIQNPRYQVTQFGKPVTLSCSQTLNHNVMYWYQQKSSQAPKLLFHYYDKDFNNEADTPDNFQSRRPNTSFCFLDIRSPGLGDTAMYLCATSRERSGEQYFGPGTRLTVT.

The J gene is TRBJ2-1, the V gene TRBV5-1; 14 positions match TRBD2. CDR3 length: 15 residues. CDR1 and CDR2 (germline): SGHRS, YFSETQ. The V gene end was trimmed by 4 bases and the J gene end by 10 bases; junction bases not matched to a gene: 7. CDR3 DNA: TGCGCCAGCAGCCCCGGACTAGCGGGGGGCCCGGAGCAGTTCTTC. Encoded protein: CASSPGLAGGPEQFF. Complete variable domain (other parts from reference TRBV5-1 and TRBJ2-1): KAGVTQTPRYLIKTRGQQVTLSCSPISGHRSVSWYQQTPGQGLQFLFEYFSETQRNKGNFPGRFSGRQFSNSRSEMNVSTLELGDSALYLCASSPGLAGGPEQFFGPGTRLTVL.

This clone turned up a few times. The V gene is TRBV24-1, the J gene TRBJ1-5, with TRBD1 identical over 9 bases. This CDR3 has 16 residues. Losses at the gene ends were 2 bases for V and 9 bases for J; bases not matched to a gene: 10. Germline V gives CDR1 KGHDR, CDR2 SFDVKD. The CDR3 region has the DNA TGTGCCACCAGTGATTCGACAGGGGGTAGGGCCCGGCCCCAGCATTTT. Its translation: CATSDSTGGRARPQHF.

CDR3 sequence: CASSTGTSGRANQARELFF. The CDR3, as DNA: TGTGCCAGCAGCACCGGGACTAGCGGGAGGGCAAATCAGGCTAGGGAGCTGTTTTTT. V is TRBV9 and J is TRBJ2-2, with 16 bases that match TRBD2. The CDR3 has 19 residues. The germline V gene encodes CDR1 SGDLS and CDR2 YYNGEE. Trimming at V came to 4 bases and at J to 9 bases, leaving 15 bases not matched to a gene.